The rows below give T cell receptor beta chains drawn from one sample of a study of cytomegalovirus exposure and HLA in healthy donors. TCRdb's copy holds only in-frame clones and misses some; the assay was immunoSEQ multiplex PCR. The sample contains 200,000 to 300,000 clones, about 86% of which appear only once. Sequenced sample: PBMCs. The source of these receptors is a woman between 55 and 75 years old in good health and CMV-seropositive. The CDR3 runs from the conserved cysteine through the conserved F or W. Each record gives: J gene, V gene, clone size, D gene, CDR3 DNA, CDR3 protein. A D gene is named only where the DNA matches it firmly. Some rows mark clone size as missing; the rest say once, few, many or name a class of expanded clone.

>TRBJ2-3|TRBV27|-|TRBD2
TGTGCCAGCAGTCCGAGCGGGGCCTTCACAGATACGCAGTATTTT
CASSPSGAFTDTQYF
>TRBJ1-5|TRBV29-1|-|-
TGCAGCGCCGTAGGTCCGGGACTAGAACAGCCCCAGCATTTT
CSAVGPGLEQPQHF
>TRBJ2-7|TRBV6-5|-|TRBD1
TGTGCCAGCAGTTACTCCCGGGACAGGGGATACGAGCAGTACTTC
CASSYSRDRGYEQYF
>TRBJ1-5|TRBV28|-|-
TGTGCCAGCAGTTTTCAGGCAGGGCTCAATCAGCCCCAGCATTTT
CASSFQAGLNQPQHF
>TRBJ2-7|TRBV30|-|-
TGTGCCTGGAAAAGCCGTAACTACGAGCAGTACTTC
CAWKSRNYEQYF
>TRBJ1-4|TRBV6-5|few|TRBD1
TGTGCCAGCAGCTGGAAGGGGGCGCATGAAAAACTGTTTTTT
CASSWKGAHEKLFF
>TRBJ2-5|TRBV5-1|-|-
TGCGCCAGCAGCTTGGGGCGAACAGTGGCAGAGACCCAGTACTTC
CASSLGRTVAETQYF
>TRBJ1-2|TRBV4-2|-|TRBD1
TGTGCCAGCAGCCATGGGGGACAGGCCAACTATGGCTACACCTTC
CASSHGGQANYGYTF
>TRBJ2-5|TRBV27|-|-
TGTGCCAGCAGTTTTCGGGTAGGGACACAAGAGACCCAGTACTTC
CASSFRVGTQETQYF
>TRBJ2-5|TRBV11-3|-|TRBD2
TGTGCCAGCAGCTTAGGGGGACTACCGTACCAAGAGACCCAGTACTTC
CASSLGGLPYQETQYF
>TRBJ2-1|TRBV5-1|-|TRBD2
TGCGCCAGCCGTGGGACTAGCCTGAGTGAGCAGTTCTTC
CASRGTSLSEQFF
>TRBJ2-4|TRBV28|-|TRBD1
TGTGCCAGCACAGGGACAGAAATCGCCAAAAACATTCAGTACTTC
CASTGTEIAKNIQYF
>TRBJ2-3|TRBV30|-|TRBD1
TGTGCCTGGTCCCCCCGTCGGGGACAGGGGGGGAGCACAGATACGCAGTATTTT
CAWSPRRGQGGSTDTQYF
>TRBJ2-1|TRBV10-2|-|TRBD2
TGCGCCAGCAGTGAGAGTGGCGGGAGGGCCGGGAATGAGCAGTTCTTC
CASSESGGRAGNEQFF
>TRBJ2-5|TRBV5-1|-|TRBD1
TGCGCCAGCAGCCAACACAGGGGTGAGACCCAGTACTTC
CASSQHRGETQYF
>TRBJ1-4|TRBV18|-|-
TGTGCCAGCTCACCCAAGGACCCGGGGAAACTGTTTTTT
CASSPKDPGKLFF
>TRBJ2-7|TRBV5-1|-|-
TGCGCCAGCAGGGAAGCTCCGGGAGAAACGGCCTACGAGCAGTACTTC
CASREAPGETAYEQYF
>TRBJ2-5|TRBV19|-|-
TGTGCCAGTAGTATACAGGTCCGAAGCCCACAAGAGACCCAGTACTTC
CASSIQVRSPQETQYF
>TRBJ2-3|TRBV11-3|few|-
TGTGCCAGCAGCCTAACGGGGGGCGTGGGCACAGATACGCAGTATTTT
CASSLTGGVGTDTQYF
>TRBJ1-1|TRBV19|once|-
TGTGCCAGTAGTATAGTGGGGGGAGGGGTTGAAGCTTTCTTT
CASSIVGGGVEAFF
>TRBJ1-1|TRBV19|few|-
TGTGCCAGTAGTATCCCCCGGTCGGCTCAGGGGCACACTGAAGCTTTCTTT
CASSIPRSAQGHTEAFF
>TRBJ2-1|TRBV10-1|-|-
TGCGCCAGCAGTGAGATGGCAGTACCCTCACACGAGCAGTTCTTC
CASSEMAVPSHEQFF
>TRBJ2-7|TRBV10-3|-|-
TGTGCCATCAGTGGACTCGTCTCCTACGAGCAGTACTTC
CAISGLVSYEQYF
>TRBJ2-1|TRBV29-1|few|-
TGCAGCGTTGAACCCACCTACAATGAGCAGTTCTTC
CSVEPTYNEQFF
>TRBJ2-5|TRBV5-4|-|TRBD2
TGTGCCAGCAGCCCGGGACTAGGCCAACAAGAGACCCAGTACTTC
CASSPGLGQQETQYF
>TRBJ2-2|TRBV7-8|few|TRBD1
TGTGCCAGCAGCCCCCACCGCCGGGGACAGGGCGGGGAGCTGTTTTTT
CASSPHRRGQGGELFF
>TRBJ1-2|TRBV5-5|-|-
TGTGCCAGCAGCTTCCCCGGTATGCATGGCTACACCTTC
CASSFPGMHGYTF
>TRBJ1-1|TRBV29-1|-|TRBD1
TGCAGCGTTGCCCCTTGGACAGGGGTGACTGAAGCTTTCTTT
CSVAPWTGVTEAFF
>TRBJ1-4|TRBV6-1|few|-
TGTGCCAGCAACGCTGCAGGATCTAATGAAAAACTGTTTTTT
CASNAAGSNEKLFF
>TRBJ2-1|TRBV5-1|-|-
TGCGCCAGCAGCTTGCGGGAGTACAATGAGCAGTTCTTC
CASSLREYNEQFF
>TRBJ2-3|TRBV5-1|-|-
TGCGCCAGCAGCAGAACTGACAGGCCAGATACGCAGTATTTT
CASSRTDRPDTQYF
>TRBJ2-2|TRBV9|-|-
TGTGCCAGCAGCCCAGCGGGACAACCCTCCACCGGGGAGCTGTTTTTT
CASSPAGQPSTGELFF
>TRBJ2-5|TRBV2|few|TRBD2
TGTGCCAGCAGTGATGCTAGCGGGAGCTCTGAGACCCAGTACTTC
CASSDASGSSETQYF
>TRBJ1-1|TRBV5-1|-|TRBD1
TGCGCCAGCGGGACAGGCTATCAATCCACTGAAGCTTTCTTT
CASGTGYQSTEAFF
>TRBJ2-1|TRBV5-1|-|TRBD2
TGCGCCAGCAGCTTGGTAGCGGGGAACGGCAATGAGCAGTTCTTC
CASSLVAGNGNEQFF
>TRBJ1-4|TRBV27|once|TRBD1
TGTGCCAGCAGTACGCGGACAGGCGGAACAACTAATGAAAAACTGTTTTTT
CASSTRTGGTTNEKLFF
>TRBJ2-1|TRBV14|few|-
TGTGCCAGCAGCCCCCGAGCGAACGTCATCTACAATGAGCAGTTCTTC
CASSPRANVIYNEQFF
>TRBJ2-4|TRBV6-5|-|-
TGTGCCAGCAGAACCACAGGGCAGGGAAGCATTCAGTACTTC
CASRTTGQGSIQYF
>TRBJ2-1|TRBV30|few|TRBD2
TGTGCCTGGGGACTAGCGGGCGATGAGCAGTTCTTC
CAWGLAGDEQFF
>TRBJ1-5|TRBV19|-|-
TGTGCCAGTAGTATTTTACAGGTTAACAGCAATCAGCCCCAGCATTTT
CASSILQVNSNQPQHF
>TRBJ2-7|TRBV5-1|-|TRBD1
TGCGCCAGCAGCTTGGGTGGGACAGCGAATTCCTACGAGCAGTACTTC
CASSLGGTANSYEQYF
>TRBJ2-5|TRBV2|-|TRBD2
TGTGCCAGCACCCAGACTAGCGCCCAAGAGACCCAGTACTTC
CASTQTSAQETQYF
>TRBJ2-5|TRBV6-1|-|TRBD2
TGTGCCAGCAGGCATTTAGCGGGCGTCCAAGAGACCCAGTACTTC
CASRHLAGVQETQYF
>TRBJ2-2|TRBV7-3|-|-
TGTGCCAGCAGCTTAGGGCCCGGGGAGCTGTTTTTT
CASSLGPGELFF
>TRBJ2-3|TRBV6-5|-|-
TGTGCCAGCAGTTCCTACAGGGAAAGCACAGATACGCAGTATTTT
CASSSYRESTDTQYF
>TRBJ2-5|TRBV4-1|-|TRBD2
TGCGCCAGCAGCCAACATACACCGGGACTAGCGGGAGAAGAGACCCAGTACTTC
CASSQHTPGLAGEETQYF